The 6 T cell receptor beta chains presented below share a single source sample, sequenced in a study of blood T cell repertoires in COVID-19. Assay: immunoSEQ multiplex PCR; the TCRdb copy retains only in-frame clones and omits some. The sample contains over 100,000 clones, less than 85% of which appear only once. Sequencing used peripheral blood. Source of these receptors: a woman in her sixties or seventies with acute or convalescent COVID-19.

The chain employs TRBV5-5 and TRBJ2-1; 9 bases match TRBD2. The CDR3 has 16 amino acids. V trimming: 0 bases; J trimming: 8 bases; junction bases outside the gene matches: 9. The V gene's germline CDR1 is SGHKS and CDR2 YYEKEE (reference sequence). As DNA, the CDR3 is TGTGCCAGCAGCTTGGCCCTCGCGGGAGGGCCCCATGAGCAGTTCTTC. Amino acids: CASSLALAGGPHEQFF.

J is TRBJ2-7 and V is TRBV20-1, with TRBD1 identical over 8 bases. Germline CDR1 reads DFQATT; CDR2 reads SNEGSKA (reference sequence). This CDR3 is 14 amino acids long. Trimming cost V 3 bases and J 2 bases; bases outside gene matches: 6. The CDR3 DNA sequence: TGCAGTGCTAGTGAACAGGGGGTTACCTACGAGCAGTACTTC. Residues: CSASEQGVTYEQYF.

V usage is TRBV6-5 and J usage is TRBJ1-1; D unclear. Trimming shortened V by 6 bases and J by 6 bases, and 14 bases separated the two germline ends. Germline CDR1 and CDR2: MNHEY and SVGAGI. CDR3 length: 13 residues. CDR3 sequence reads: CASSLRPGAEAFF. CDR3 nucleotide sequence: TGTGCCAGCAGCCTACGACCCGGAGCTGAAGCTTTCTTT.

This CDR3 is CASSGTGTGRETQYF. The CDR3 DNA reads TGTGCCAGCAGCGGAACCGGGACAGGGAGGGAGACCCAGTACTTC. V and J are TRBV28 and TRBJ2-5; TRBD1 matches at 9 bases. The ends lost 6 bases at V and 5 bases at J; junction bases unmatched: 10. This CDR3 region has 15 residues. Germline loops: CDR1 MDHEN, CDR2 SYDVKM. Full variable domain (outside the CDR3, taken from reference TRBV28 and TRBJ2-5): DVKVTQSSRYLVKRTGEKVFLECVQDMDHENMFWYRQDPGLGLRLIYFSYDVKMKEKGDIPEGYSVSREKKERFSLILESASTNQTSMYLCASSGTGTGRETQYFGPGTRLLVL.

The genes are TRBV3-1 (or the pseudogene TRBV3-2) and TRBJ1-2; the D gene is possibly TRBD1 (5 bases). V dropped 1 base and J dropped 11 bases, with 14 bases sitting between them. The CDR3 runs to 13 residues. The V gene's germline CDR1 is LGHDT and CDR2 YNNKEL (reference sequence). CDR3 sequence (DNA): TGTGCCAGCAGCCAAGTCAGTAGTAGGGGATACACCTTC. As protein: CASSQVSSRGYTF.

The chain uses TRBV18 and TRBJ1-1; D might be TRBD1 (6 bases). V lost 3 bases and J 4 bases, leaving 15 bases between the germline ends. Per germline, CDR1 KGHSH and CDR2 LQKENI. CDR3 size: 15 residues. The CDR3 bases are TGTGCCAGCTCACCTGAGGGGGGGGTTAGCACTGAAGCTTTCTTT. Amino acid sequence: CASSPEGGVSTEAFF.